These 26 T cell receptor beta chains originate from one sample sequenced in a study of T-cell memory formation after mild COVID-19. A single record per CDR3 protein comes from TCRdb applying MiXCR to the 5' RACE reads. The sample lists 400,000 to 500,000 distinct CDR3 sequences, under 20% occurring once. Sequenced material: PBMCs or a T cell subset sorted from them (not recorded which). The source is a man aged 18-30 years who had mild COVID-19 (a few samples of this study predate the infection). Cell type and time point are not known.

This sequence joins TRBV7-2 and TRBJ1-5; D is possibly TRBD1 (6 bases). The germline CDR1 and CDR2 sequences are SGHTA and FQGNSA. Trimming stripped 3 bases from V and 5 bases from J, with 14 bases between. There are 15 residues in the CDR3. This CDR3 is CASSFFRGLDQPQHF. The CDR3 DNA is TGTGCCAGCAGCTTCTTCAGGGGCTTGGATCAGCCCCAGCATTTT.

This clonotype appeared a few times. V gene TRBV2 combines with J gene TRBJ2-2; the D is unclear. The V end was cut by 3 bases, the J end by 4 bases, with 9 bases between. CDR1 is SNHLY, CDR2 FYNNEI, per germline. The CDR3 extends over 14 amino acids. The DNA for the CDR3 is TGTGCCAGCAGTGATACTACGACCACCGGGGAGCTGTTTTTT. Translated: CASSDTTTTGELFF.

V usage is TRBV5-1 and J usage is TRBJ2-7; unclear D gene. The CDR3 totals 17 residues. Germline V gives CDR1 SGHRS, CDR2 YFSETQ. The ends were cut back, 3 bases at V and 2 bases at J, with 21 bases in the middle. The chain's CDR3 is CASSSPDSSSRTYEQYF. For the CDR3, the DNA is TGCGCCAGCAGCTCCCCCGACTCGTCAAGCCGAACCTACGAGCAGTACTTC.

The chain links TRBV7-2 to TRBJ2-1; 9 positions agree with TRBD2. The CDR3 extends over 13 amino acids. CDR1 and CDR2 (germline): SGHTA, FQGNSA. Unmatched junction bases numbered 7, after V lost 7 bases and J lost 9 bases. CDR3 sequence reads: CASTRGGLGEQFF. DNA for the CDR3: TGTGCCAGCACGCGGGGGGGCCTCGGTGAGCAGTTCTTC.

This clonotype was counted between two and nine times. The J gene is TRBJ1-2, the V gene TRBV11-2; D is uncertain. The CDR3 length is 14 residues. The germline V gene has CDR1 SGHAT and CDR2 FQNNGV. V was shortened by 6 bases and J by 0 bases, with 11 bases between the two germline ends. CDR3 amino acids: CASRPLTANYGYTF. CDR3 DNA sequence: TGTGCCAGCAGACCACTGACGGCTAACTATGGCTACACCTTC.

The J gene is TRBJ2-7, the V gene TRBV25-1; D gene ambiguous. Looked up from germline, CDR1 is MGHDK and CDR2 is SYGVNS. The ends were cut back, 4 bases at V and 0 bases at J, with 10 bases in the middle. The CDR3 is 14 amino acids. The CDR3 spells CASSGEFSSYEQYF. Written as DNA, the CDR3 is TGTGCCAGCAGTGGTGAATTCTCCTCCTACGAGCAGTACTTC.

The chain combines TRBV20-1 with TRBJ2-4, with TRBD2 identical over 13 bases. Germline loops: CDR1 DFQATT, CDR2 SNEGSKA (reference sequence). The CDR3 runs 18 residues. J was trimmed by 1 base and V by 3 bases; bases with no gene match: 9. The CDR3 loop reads CSARGGTSGAGAKNIQYF. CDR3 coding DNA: TGCAGTGCTAGGGGGGGGACTAGCGGGGCCGGGGCCAAAAACATTCAGTACTTC.

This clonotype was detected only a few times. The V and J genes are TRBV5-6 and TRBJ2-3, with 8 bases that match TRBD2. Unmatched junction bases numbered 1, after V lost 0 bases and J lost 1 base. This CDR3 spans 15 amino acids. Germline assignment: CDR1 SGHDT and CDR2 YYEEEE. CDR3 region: CASSLVTSGTDTQYF. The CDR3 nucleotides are TGTGCCAGCAGCTTGGTGACTAGCGGCACAGATACGCAGTATTTT.

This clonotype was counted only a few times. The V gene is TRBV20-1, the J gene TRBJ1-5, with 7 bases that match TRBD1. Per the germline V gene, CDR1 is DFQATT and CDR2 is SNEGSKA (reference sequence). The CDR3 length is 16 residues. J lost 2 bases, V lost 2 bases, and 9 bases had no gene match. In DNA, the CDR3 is TGCAGTGCTAGACCCTTAGACAGGGCCCGCAATCAGCCCCAGCATTTT. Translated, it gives CSARPLDRARNQPQHF.

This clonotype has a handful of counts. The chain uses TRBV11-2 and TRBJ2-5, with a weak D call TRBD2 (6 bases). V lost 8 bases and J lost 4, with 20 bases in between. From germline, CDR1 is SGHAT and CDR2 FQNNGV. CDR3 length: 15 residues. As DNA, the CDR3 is TGTGCCAGCGTATCCGCGGGGTTGAGTGGAGAGACCCAGTACTTC. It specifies CASVSAGLSGETQYF. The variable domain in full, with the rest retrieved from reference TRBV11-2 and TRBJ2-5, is EAGVAQSPRYKIIEKRQSVAFWCNPISGHATLYWYQQILGQGPKLLIQFQNNGVVDDSQLPKDRFSAERLKGVDSTLKIQPAKLEDSAVYLCASVSAGLSGETQYFGPGTRLLVL.

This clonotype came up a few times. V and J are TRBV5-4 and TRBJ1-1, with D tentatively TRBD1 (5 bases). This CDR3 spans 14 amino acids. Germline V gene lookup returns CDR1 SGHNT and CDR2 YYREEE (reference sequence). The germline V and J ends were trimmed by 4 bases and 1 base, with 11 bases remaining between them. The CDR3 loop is CASSISQGNTEAFF. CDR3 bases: TGTGCCAGCAGCATATCCCAGGGGAACACTGAAGCTTTCTTT. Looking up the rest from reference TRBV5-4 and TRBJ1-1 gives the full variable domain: ETGVTQSPTHLIKTRGQQVTLRCSSQSGHNTVSWYQQALGQGPQFIFQYYREEENGRGNFPPRFSGLQFPNYSSELNVNALELDDSALYLCASSISQGNTEAFFGQGTRLTVV.

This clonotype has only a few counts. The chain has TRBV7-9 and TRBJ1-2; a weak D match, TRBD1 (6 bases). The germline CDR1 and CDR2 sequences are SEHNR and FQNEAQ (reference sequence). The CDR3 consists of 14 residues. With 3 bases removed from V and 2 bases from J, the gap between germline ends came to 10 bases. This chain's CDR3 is CASSFGGPNYGYTF. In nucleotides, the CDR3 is TGTGCCAGCAGCTTCGGGGGGCCAAACTATGGCTACACCTTC.

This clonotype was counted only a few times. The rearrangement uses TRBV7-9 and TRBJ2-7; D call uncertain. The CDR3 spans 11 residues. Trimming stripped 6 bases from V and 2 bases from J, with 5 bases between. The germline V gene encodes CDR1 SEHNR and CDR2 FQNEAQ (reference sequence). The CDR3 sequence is CASRGTYEQYF. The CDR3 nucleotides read TGTGCCAGCAGGGGCACCTACGAGCAGTACTTC.

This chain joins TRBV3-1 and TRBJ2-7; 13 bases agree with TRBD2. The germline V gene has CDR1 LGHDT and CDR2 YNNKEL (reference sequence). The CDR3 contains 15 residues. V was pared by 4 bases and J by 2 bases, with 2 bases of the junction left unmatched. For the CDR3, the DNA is TGTGCCAGCAGCCTGGGACTAGCGGGACCCTACGAGCAGTACTTC. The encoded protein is CASSLGLAGPYEQYF.

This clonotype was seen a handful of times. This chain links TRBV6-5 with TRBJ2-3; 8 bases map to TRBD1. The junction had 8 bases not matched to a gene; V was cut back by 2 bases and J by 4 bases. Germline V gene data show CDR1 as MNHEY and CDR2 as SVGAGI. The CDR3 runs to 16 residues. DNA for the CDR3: TGTGCCAGCAGTTACCGGACAGGGTTGGCGGCAGATACGCAGTATTTT. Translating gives CASSYRTGLAADTQYF.

CDR3 DNA sequence: TGCGCCAGCAGCCAAGAGGTTCTCCCTAACTATGGCTACACCTTC. Its protein is CASSQEVLPNYGYTF. V is TRBV4-1 and J is TRBJ1-2; D gene unclear. Germline loops: CDR1 MGHRA, CDR2 YSYEKL. This CDR3 spans 15 amino acids. V lost 0 bases to trimming and J lost 0 bases, with 8 bases between them.

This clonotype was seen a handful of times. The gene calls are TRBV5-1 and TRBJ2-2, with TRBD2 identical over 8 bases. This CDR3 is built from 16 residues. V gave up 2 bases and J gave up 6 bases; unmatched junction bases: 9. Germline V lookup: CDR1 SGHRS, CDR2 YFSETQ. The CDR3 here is CASSLNEGGGSGELFF. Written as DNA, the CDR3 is TGCGCCAGCAGCTTAAACGAAGGCGGGGGGTCCGGGGAGCTGTTTTTT.

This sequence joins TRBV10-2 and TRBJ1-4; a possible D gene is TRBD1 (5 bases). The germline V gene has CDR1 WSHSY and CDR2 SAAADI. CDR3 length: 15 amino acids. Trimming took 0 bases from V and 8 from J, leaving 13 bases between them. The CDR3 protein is CASSESPGMGEKLFF. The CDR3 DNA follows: TGCGCCAGCAGTGAGTCGCCAGGGATGGGGGAAAAACTGTTTTTT.

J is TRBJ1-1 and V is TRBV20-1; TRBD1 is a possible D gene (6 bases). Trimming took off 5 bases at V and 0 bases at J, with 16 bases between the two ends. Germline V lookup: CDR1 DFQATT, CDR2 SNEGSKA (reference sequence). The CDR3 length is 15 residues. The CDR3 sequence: CSAGVRQDMNTEAFF. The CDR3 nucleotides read TGCAGTGCTGGGGTAAGACAGGACATGAACACTGAAGCTTTCTTT.

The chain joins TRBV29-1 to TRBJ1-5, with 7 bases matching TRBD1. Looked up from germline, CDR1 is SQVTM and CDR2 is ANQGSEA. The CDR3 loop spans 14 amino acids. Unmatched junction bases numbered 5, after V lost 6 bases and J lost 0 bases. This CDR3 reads CSVFGQVSNQPQHF. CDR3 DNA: TGCAGCGTCTTCGGACAGGTTAGCAATCAGCCCCAGCATTTT.

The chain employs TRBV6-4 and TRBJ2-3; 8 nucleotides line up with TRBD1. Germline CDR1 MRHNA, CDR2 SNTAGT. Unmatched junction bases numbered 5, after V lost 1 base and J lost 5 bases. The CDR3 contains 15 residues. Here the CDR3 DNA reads TGTGCCAGCAGTGACTTGGCAGGGGGCCTAGATACGCAGTATTTT. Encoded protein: CASSDLAGGLDTQYF.

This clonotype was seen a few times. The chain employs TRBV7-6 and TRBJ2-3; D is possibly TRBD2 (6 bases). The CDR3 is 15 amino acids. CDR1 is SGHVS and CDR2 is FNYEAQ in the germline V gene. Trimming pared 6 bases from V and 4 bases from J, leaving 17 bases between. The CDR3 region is CASSRKAGYADTQYF. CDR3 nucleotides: TGTGCCAGCAGTCGCAAGGCGGGGTACGCAGATACGCAGTATTTT.

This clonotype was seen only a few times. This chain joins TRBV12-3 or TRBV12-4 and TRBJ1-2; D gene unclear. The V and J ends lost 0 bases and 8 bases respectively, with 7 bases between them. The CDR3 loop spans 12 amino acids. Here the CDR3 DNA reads TGTGCCAGCAGTTTAGCAGCCCAAGGCTACACCTTC. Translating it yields CASSLAAQGYTF.

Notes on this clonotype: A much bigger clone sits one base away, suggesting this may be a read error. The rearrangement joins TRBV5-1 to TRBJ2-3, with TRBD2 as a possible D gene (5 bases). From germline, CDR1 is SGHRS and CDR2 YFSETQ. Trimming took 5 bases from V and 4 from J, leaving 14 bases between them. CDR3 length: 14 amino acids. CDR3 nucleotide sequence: TGCGCCAGCAGATTGTCCGGGGATGCAGATACGCAGTATTTT. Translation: CASRLSGDADTQYF.

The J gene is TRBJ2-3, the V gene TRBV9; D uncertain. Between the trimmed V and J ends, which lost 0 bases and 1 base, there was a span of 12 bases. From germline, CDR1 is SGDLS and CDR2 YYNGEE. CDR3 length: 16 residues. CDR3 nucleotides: TGTGCCAGCAGCGTAGGCGGCCCCTCGGGCACAGATACGCAGTATTTT. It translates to CASSVGGPSGTDTQYF.

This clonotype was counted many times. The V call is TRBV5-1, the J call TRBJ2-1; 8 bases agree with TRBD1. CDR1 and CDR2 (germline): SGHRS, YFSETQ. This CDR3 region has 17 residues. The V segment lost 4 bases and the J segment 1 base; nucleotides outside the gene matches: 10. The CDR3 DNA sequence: TGCGCCAGCAGCCTCGCGACAGGGGCGGTATCCTACAATGAGCAGTTCTTC. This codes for CASSLATGAVSYNEQFF.